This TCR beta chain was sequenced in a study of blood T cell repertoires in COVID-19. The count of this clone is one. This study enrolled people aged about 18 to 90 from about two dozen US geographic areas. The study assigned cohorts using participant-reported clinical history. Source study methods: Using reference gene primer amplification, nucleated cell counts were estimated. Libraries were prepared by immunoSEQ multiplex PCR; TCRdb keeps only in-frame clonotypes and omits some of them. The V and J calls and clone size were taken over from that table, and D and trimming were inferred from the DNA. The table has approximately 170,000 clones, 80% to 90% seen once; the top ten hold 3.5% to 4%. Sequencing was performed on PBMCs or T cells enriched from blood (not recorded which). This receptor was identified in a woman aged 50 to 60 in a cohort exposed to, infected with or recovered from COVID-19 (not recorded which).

Here the CDR3 DNA reads TGCGCCATAGGGCTAGCGGGAGGGTCTGAGCAGTTCTTC. It specifies CAIGLAGGSEQFF. The chain combines TRBV10-2 with TRBJ2-1; 12 nucleotides agree with TRBD2. Trimming removed 10 bases from V and 9 bases from J; junction bases left unmatched: 7. The CDR3 totals 13 residues. Germline V gives CDR1 WSHSY, CDR2 SAAADI.